This T cell receptor beta chain was recorded in a study of cytomegalovirus exposure and HLA in healthy donors. V dropped 4 bases and J dropped 4; count of bases not matched to a gene: 13. The germline V gene encodes CDR1 SGHRS and CDR2 YFSETQ. CDR3 length equals 18 residues. Produced via immunoSEQ multiplex PCR; TCRdb's table is partial and in-frame only. The sample has approximately 70,000 clones; 94% are singletons. A word on this clone: Its antigen remains unknown.

Findings and limits, study-wide: Specificity of three CMV-associated chains for CMV antigens was verified in vitro. The study recorded 150 to 200 TCR beta chains that were cytomegalovirus-associated. Many donors carried some public TCRs, although rarity characterized most TCR sequences.

This receptor was taken from a woman aged 18-29 years in good health and CMV-seropositive. Source material: PBMCs. This rearrangement joins TRBV5-1 to TRBJ2-6, with 8 bases matching TRBD1. CDR3 region: CASSRPSQGARGANVLTF. The CDR3 nucleotides are TGCGCCAGCAGCCGCCCAAGCCAGGGGGCGCGAGGGGCCAACGTCCTGACTTTC.